The clone carrying this T cell receptor beta chain showed up many times. Its matching antigen is unknown. Exclusion of a patient resulted from uncontrolled infection, other autoimmune disease, pregnancy or lactation. Germline V gene lookup returns CDR1 SQVTM and CDR2 ANQGSEA. Unmatched junction bases numbered 6, after V lost 4 bases and J lost 5 bases. The CDR3 consists of 14 residues. These data come from a study of T cells in Graves' hyperthyroidism and ophthalmopathy. About the study: Peripheral blood was taken when the disease was first diagnosed, before any treatment began.

Researchers amplified the TCR beta CDR3 regions from RNA transcripts. RT-PCR in the first round (using the HTBI primer set) targeted the TCR CDR3. Each CDR3 protein gets one entry after TCRdb re-called the multiplex PCR reads with MiXCR. The top ten clones hold around 5.3% of a sample with some 420,000 distinct CDR3 sequences, roughly 13% of them seen once. Study-wide points: Median prediction lead before ophthalmopathy onset was roughly 6 months with the model. Blood also showed most of the thyroid clonotypes that were expanded above 0.001.

The receptor comes from a young woman with Graves' hyperthyroidism. The rearrangement links TRBV29-1 to TRBJ2-2, with 8 nucleotides matching TRBD2. What was sequenced was blood. The CDR3 DNA follows: TGCAGCGTTGGGATTGGGACTAGTACCGGGGAGCTGTTTTTT. Its protein product is CSVGIGTSTGELFF.